The entry below describes one T cell receptor (beta chain). Its antigen is unidentified. CDR3 length: 16 amino acids. Per germline, CDR1 SGHTA and CDR2 FQGNSA. Losses at the gene ends were 6 bases for V and 6 bases for J; bases not matched to a gene: 10. Clones were read by immunoSEQ multiplex PCR, and TCRdb kept only the in-frame ones, dropping some. The table lists tens of thousands of clones, over 75% of them singletons, with more than 13% in the top ten. These data originate in a study of T cells in tuberculosis. Overall study context: T cells were selected with CD1B tetramers loaded with glucose monomycolate. Study-wide findings and caveats: Using the GMM-specific repertoire gave around 90% accuracy versus approximately 70% with motifs. Smaller alpha distances in active tuberculosis partly reflected shorter CDR3-alpha lengths.

Described time point: new active TB diagnosis, blood taken before or within 7 days of starting treatment. Confirmation came from sputum smear and/or culture positivity for M. tuberculosis. V gene TRBV7-2 combines with J gene TRBJ2-1; 11 bases are a match to TRBD2. The receptor was isolated from an adult with tuberculosis. The sequencing here drew on PBMCs, taken at tuberculosis diagnosis. In nucleotides, the CDR3 is TGTGCCAGCAGGAGTAGCGGGAGGGGTCTCAGCAATGAGCAGTTCTTC. It translates to CASRSSGRGLSNEQFF.